The clone carrying this TCR beta chain was found once. This sample is part of a study of blood T cell repertoires in COVID-19. This table comes from immunoSEQ multiplex PCR, and its TCRdb copy is limited to in-frame clones, with some not included. The sample shows some 90,000 clones, nearly 90% of them seen only once. This receptor was identified in an elderly woman with active COVID-19. The sequenced sample was peripheral blood.

CDR3 in DNA: TGTGCCACAACAGGGGGTCCCGTCGGAGAGACCCAGTACTTC. This encodes CATTGGPVGETQYF. This rearrangement joins TRBV5-5 to TRBJ2-5, with 8 bases fitting TRBD1. The CDR3 is made up of 14 amino acids. J was trimmed by 4 bases and V by 9 bases; bases with no gene match: 11. Germline lookup yields CDR1 SGHKS and CDR2 YYEKEE (reference sequence).